Following are 5 T cell receptor beta chains from one sample sequenced in a study of CD8 T cells in ankylosing spondylitis. Broader study findings: Seemingly distinctive of ankylosing spondylitis blood was a TCR beta motif formed by eight highly homologous variants.

Antigen specificity for these receptors is unknown. In TCRdb, the 5' RACE reads were re-called with MiXCR into one record per CDR3 protein. The profile covers fewer than 550,000 distinct CDR3 sequences, with approximately 5% appearing a single time and roughly 3.3% taken by the ten largest. The sample was blood, either unsorted or a sorted T cell fraction (not recorded which). The receptors were sampled from a male donor with ankylosing spondylitis.

This clonotype was seen many times. The chain uses TRBV20-1 and TRBJ2-3; the D is unclear. V was cut by 6 bases and J by 4 bases, with 11 bases left in between. CDR3 size: 12 residues. Germline-derived CDR1 and CDR2 are DFQATT and SNEGSKA (reference sequence). CDR3 nucleotide sequence: TGCAGTGCGCGAACCTCGCCAGATACGCAGTATTTT. This codes for CSARTSPDTQYF.

This clonotype was seen many times. This chain joins TRBV4-3 and TRBJ2-5; either TRBD1 or TRBD2 may fit D (5 bases each). This CDR3 has 16 residues. CDR1 LGHNA and CDR2 YSLEER come from the germline V gene. Trimming removed 4 bases at V and 1 base at J, with 16 bases between. CDR3 DNA: TGCGCCAGCAGCCGGGACGGGATACGACCCCAAGAGACCCAGTACTTC. It translates to CASSRDGIRPQETQYF.

Many counts were recorded for this clonotype. The J gene is TRBJ2-3, the V gene TRBV20-1; 7 positions agree with TRBD1. The CDR3 spans 14 residues. The junction had 10 bases not matched to a gene; V was cut back by 6 bases and J by 4 bases. CDR1 is DFQATT, CDR2 SNEGSKA, per germline (reference sequence). The CDR3 DNA is TGCAGTGCCGTACCGGGACAGCTTCCAGATACGCAGTATTTT. Its protein is CSAVPGQLPDTQYF.

This clonotype was counted a few times. The V gene is TRBV5-4, the J gene TRBJ1-1; no clear D gene. Looked up from germline, CDR1 is SGHNT and CDR2 is YYREEE (reference sequence). V was cut by 1 base and J by 2 bases, with 15 bases left in between. CDR3 length: 16 amino acids. The CDR3 region has the DNA TGTGCCAGCAGCTTGAGGACGGGAGCAATTAACACTGAAGCTTTCTTT. This codes for CASSLRTGAINTEAFF.

This chain connects TRBV20-1 to TRBJ1-5; TRBD1 aligns across 8 bases. After removal of 1 base from V and 1 base from J, the junction contained 6 bases not matched to a gene. The CDR3 is 16 amino acids. Germline CDR1 reads DFQATT; CDR2 reads SNEGSKA (reference sequence). CDR3 protein: CSARAPTGVSNQPQHF. As DNA, the CDR3 is TGCAGTGCTAGAGCCCCGACAGGGGTGAGCAATCAGCCCCAGCATTTT.